The entry below describes one T cell receptor (beta chain). Its antigen is still unknown. More than 250,000 cells per CD8+ T cell subset were flow-sorted in triplicate. 5' RACE that incorporated UMI labels was used to prepare the TRB cDNA libraries. TCRdb reprocessed the 5' RACE reads and reports one entry per CDR3 protein, with no DNA. The ten most abundant clones cover under 0.5% of a sample with 100,000 to 150,000 distinct CDR3 sequences. Germline assignment: CDR1 MDHEN and CDR2 SYDVKM. The CDR3 has 16 residues. These data originate in a study of CXCR3-negative and CXCR3-positive naive CD8 T cells. Findings of the study overall: Each naive subset displayed comparably high diversity, whereas memory CD8+ cells displayed much lower diversity.

The sequence came from a human donor in good health. Some clones in this sample may be carry-over from other donors' samples. Source material: naive CXCR3- CD8+ T cells from blood. This sample's subset: CD45RO-CCR7+CD27+CD95- naive CD8+ T cells lacking CXCR3 (TNR3-). The V and J genes are TRBV28 and TRBJ2-3; the D gene TCRdb calls, TRBD1, cannot be checked with no DNA. The CDR3 is CASSSTTGGVTDTQYF.